These 26 T cell receptor beta chains came from one sample sequenced in a study of shared clonotypes between healthy human individuals. Naive CD8 isolation took CD45RO-negative cells positively selected for CCR7 and excluded terminally differentiated effector memory CD45RA+ cells. The method was immunoSEQ multiplex PCR; TCRdb's version includes in-frame clones alone and lacks a portion of them. This sample has about 2 million clones; roughly 95% occur once, and the top ten carry 0.85% to 1.3%. The sequenced sample consisted of naive CD8+ T cells sorted from blood. The receptor set was obtained from a man aged 18 to 30 in good health.

The chain recombines TRBV19 with TRBJ1-5; D uncertain. V was pared by 4 bases and J by 3 bases, with 7 bases between. The germline V gene has CDR1 LNHDA and CDR2 SQIVND (reference sequence). The CDR3 has 13 amino acids. Here the CDR3 reads CASSTDFNQPQHF. CDR3 sequence (DNA): TGTGCCAGTAGTACTGACTTCAATCAGCCCCAGCATTTT.

The chain joins TRBV6-4 to TRBJ2-7; possible D gene TRBD2, 5 bases. The CDR3 extends over 15 amino acids. CDR1 and CDR2 (germline): MRHNA, SNTAGT. V was clipped by 4 bases and J by 3 bases, with 16 bases between them. The CDR3 is CASSVRTLLGYEQYF. The CDR3 DNA reads as TGTGCCAGCAGTGTCCGGACTCTTCTCGGCTACGAGCAGTACTTC.

This chain connects TRBV29-1 to TRBJ2-2, with D uncertain. The CDR3 spans 13 residues. CDR1 is SQVTM, CDR2 ANQGSEA, per germline. Deletions cut 7 bases from V and 6 bases from J, with 15 bases between. Here the CDR3 DNA reads TGCAGCGCCATGGATGGGTTAGCCGGGGAGCTGTTTTTT. Amino acids: CSAMDGLAGELFF.

The gene calls are TRBV15 and TRBJ2-1; perhaps TRBD2 as D (7 bases). V was shortened by 1 base and J by 4 bases, with 11 bases between the two germline ends. In germline, CDR1 is LNHNV, CDR2 YYDKDF (reference sequence). The length of the CDR3 is 15 residues. The CDR3 region is CATSRVRGPYNEQFF. The CDR3 region has the DNA TGTGCCACCAGCAGAGTGCGGGGGCCTTACAATGAGCAGTTCTTC. The full variable domain, completed using reference TRBV15 and TRBJ2-1, is DAMVIQNPRYQVTQFGKPVTLSCSQTLNHNVMYWYQQKSSQAPKLLFHYYDKDFNNEADTPDNFQSRRPNTSFCFLDIRSPGLGDTAMYLCATSRVRGPYNEQFFGPGTRLTVL.

The rearrangement joins TRBV27 to TRBJ2-7, with D possibly TRBD1 on 6 matching bases. Trimming removed 7 bases at V and 1 base at J, with 17 bases between. The germline CDR1 and CDR2 sequences are MNHEY and SMNVEV (reference sequence). The CDR3 runs 15 residues. CDR3 residues: CASIKTGTTSYEQYF. The CDR3 nucleotides read TGTGCCAGCATCAAGACCGGGACAACTTCCTACGAGCAGTACTTC.

This CDR3 is CAWSGTGRPSEQYF. The CDR3 DNA follows: TGTGCCTGGAGTGGGACAGGGCGACCTAGCGAGCAGTACTTC. The genes are TRBV30 and TRBJ2-7, with 8 positions matching TRBD1. The V segment lost 1 base and the J segment 6 bases; nucleotides outside the gene matches: 8. This CDR3 region has 14 residues. Germline CDR1 is GTSNPN and CDR2 is SVGIG (reference sequence).

This chain links TRBV7-9 with TRBJ2-7; possible D gene TRBD1, 6 bases. The V end was cut by 5 bases, the J end by 2 bases, with 13 bases between. The CDR3 runs to 14 residues. The germline V gene has CDR1 SEHNR and CDR2 FQNEAQ (reference sequence). CDR3 residues: CASSPDSLTYEQYF. The CDR3 coding sequence is TGTGCCAGCAGCCCGGACAGCCTAACCTACGAGCAGTACTTC.

The V gene is TRBV28, the J gene TRBJ2-3; D uncertain. There are 13 residues in the CDR3. Germline V gene data show CDR1 as MDHEN and CDR2 as SYDVKM. Trimming removed 2 bases from V and 4 bases from J, with 7 bases in between. The CDR3 bases are TGTGCCAGCAGTTTAGATATGGCAGATACGCAGTATTTT. Its translation: CASSLDMADTQYF.

V is TRBV11-2 and J is TRBJ2-1; D tentatively reads TRBD1 or TRBD2 (5 bases each). V shed 5 bases and J shed 7 bases, with 18 bases lying between them. CDR1 is SGHAT and CDR2 is FQNNGV in the germline V gene. The CDR3 spans 15 residues. CDR3 DNA sequence: TGTGCCAGCAGCCCCCCTAACGGGGCCCTAAATGAGCAGTTCTTC. Its translation: CASSPPNGALNEQFF.

This clone was detected a few times. The CDR3 DNA sequence: TGTGCCAGCAGCCGGGAGGGGAGTAACACCGGGGAGCTGTTTTTT. This gives the protein CASSREGSNTGELFF. J is TRBJ2-2 and V is TRBV7-3, with 8 positions matching TRBD2. V shed 5 bases and J 2 bases; nucleotides not matched to a gene: 4. From germline, CDR1 is SGHTA and CDR2 FQGTGA. This CDR3 region has 15 residues. Variable domain in full (rest from reference TRBV7-3 and TRBJ2-2): GAGVSQTPSNKVTEKGKYVELRCDPISGHTALYWYRQSLGQGPEFLIYFQGTGAADDSGLPNDRFFAVRPEGSVSTLKIQRTERGDSAVYLCASSREGSNTGELFFGEGSRLTVL.

The chain uses TRBV7-9 and TRBJ2-1; possibly TRBD1 for D (6 bases). This CDR3 has 14 residues. Germline loops: CDR1 SEHNR, CDR2 FQNEAQ (reference sequence). The V gene lost 1 base and the J gene lost 8 bases, with 12 bases spanning the gap. CDR3: CASSLEGGFDEQFF. The CDR3 coding sequence is TGTGCCAGCAGCTTAGAAGGGGGTTTCGATGAGCAGTTCTTC.

In this sample, this clone turned up a few times. The V call is TRBV29-1, the J call TRBJ2-6; D remains unclear. From germline, CDR1 is SQVTM and CDR2 ANQGSEA. Trimming cost V 0 bases and J 2 bases, with 17 bases left between them. This CDR3 is built from 18 residues. The CDR3 nucleotides are TGCAGCGTTGAAGAAAGAAAGCAAGGTGTTACTGGGGCCAACGTCCTGACTTTC. It yields the protein CSVEERKQGVTGANVLTF. Based on the CDR3 plus reference TRBV29-1 and TRBJ2-6, the full variable domain is SAVISQKPSRDICQRGTSLTIQCQVDSQVTMMFWYRQQPGQSLTLIATANQGSEATYESGFVIDKFPISRPNLTFSTLTVSNMSPEDSSIYLCSVEERKQGVTGANVLTFGAGSRLTVL.

The chain uses TRBV19 and TRBJ1-6; perhaps TRBD1 as D (5 bases). Trimming cost V 4 bases and J 9 bases, with 19 bases left between them. The germline V gene encodes CDR1 LNHDA and CDR2 SQIVND (reference sequence). The CDR3 consists of 16 residues. CDR3 residues: CASSKVRPTGGSPLHF. CDR3 DNA: TGTGCCAGTAGTAAGGTCAGGCCCACCGGGGGTTCACCCCTCCACTTT.

Remarks on this clone: One end of the junction fails to match germline, which may point to a read error. The chain has TRBV7-9 and TRBJ2-2; D is perhaps TRBD2 (6 bases). This CDR3 region has 15 residues. Looked up from germline, CDR1 is SEHNR and CDR2 is FQNEAQ (reference sequence). This CDR3 is CASIGRQGTTEELFF. The CDR3 DNA reads TGTGCCAGCATTGGGAGGCAGGGAACCACCGAGGAGCTGTTTTTT.

The chain has TRBV6-1 and TRBJ1-2; D not resolved. The CDR3 runs to 13 residues. The V end lost 1 base, the J end lost 8 bases, and 11 bases lay between the germline ends. Germline values: CDR1 MNHNS, CDR2 SASEGT. CDR3: CASSEGRRYGYTF. As DNA, the CDR3 is TGTGCCAGCAGTGAAGGTAGGAGGTACGGCTACACCTTC.

V gene TRBV4-2 combines with J gene TRBJ2-2; maybe TRBD2 (5 bases). CDR1 and CDR2 from the germline V gene are LGHNA and YNFKEQ. This CDR3 contains 14 residues. V dropped 1 base and J dropped 5 bases, with 8 bases sitting between them. CDR3 loop: CASSQAEGTGELFF. CDR3 coding DNA: TGTGCCAGCAGCCAAGCTGAGGGAACCGGGGAGCTGTTTTTT.

The chain recombines TRBV11-2 with TRBJ2-2; maybe TRBD1 (6 bases). Germline V lookup: CDR1 SGHAT, CDR2 FQNNGV. Deletions cut 1 base from V and 7 bases from J, with 16 bases between. This CDR3 spans 16 amino acids. CDR3 coding DNA: TGTGCCAGCAGCTTAGTTGGCACAGGGCCCTTCGGGGAGCTGTTTTTT. It encodes CASSLVGTGPFGELFF.

The V and J genes are TRBV4-1 and TRBJ2-2; D is undetermined. Trimming left V 0 bases short and J 6 bases short, with 17 bases between. Germline CDR1 and CDR2: MGHRA and YSYEKL. The CDR3 totals 17 residues. CDR3 in amino acids: CASSQEVLAGLAGELFF. CDR3 DNA: TGCGCCAGCAGCCAAGAGGTTTTGGCAGGTCTTGCCGGGGAGCTGTTTTTT.

In its sample, this clone was seen once. The chain carries TRBV7-9 and TRBJ2-7, with 8 nucleotides matching TRBD1. The ends lost 0 bases at V and 13 bases at J; junction bases unmatched: 11. Germline lookup yields CDR1 SEHNR and CDR2 FQNEAQ (reference sequence). This CDR3 spans 14 amino acids. CDR3 DNA: TGTGCCAGCAGCTTAGCAACAGGGGGGTACGAGCGATACTTC. Translation: CASSLATGGYERYF.

This clone was seen only once. A read error may account for a junction end that differs from germline. This rearrangement joins TRBV13 to TRBJ2-5, with TRBD2 matching over 10 bases. This CDR3 has 16 amino acids. Per germline, CDR1 PRHDT and CDR2 FYEKMQ (reference sequence). The CDR3 loop reads CASSPRGSGGLEAQYF. DNA for the CDR3: TGTGCCAGCAGCCCCCGAGGTAGCGGGGGGCTAGAGGCCCAGTACTTC. The variable domain in full, completed from reference TRBV13 and TRBJ2-5, reads AAGVIQSPRHLIKEKRETATLKCYPIPRHDTVYWYQQGPGQDPQFLISFYEKMQSDKGSIPDRFSAQQFSDYHSELNMSSLELGDSALYFCASSPRGSGGLEAQYFGPGTRLLVL.

J is TRBJ2-3 and V is TRBV19, with 7 positions matching TRBD2. V shed 5 bases and J 6 bases; nucleotides not matched to a gene: 11. This CDR3 is built from 15 residues. CDR1 and CDR2 (germline): LNHDA, SQIVND (reference sequence). In DNA, the CDR3 is TGTGCCAGTAGTCCGGCGACTAGCTACCCGGATACGCAGTATTTT. The encoded protein is CASSPATSYPDTQYF. Full variable domain (missing parts from reference TRBV19 and TRBJ2-3): DGGITQSPKYLFRKEGQNVTLSCEQNLNHDAMYWYRQDPGQGLRLIYYSQIVNDFQKGDIAEGYSVSREKKESFPLTVTSAQKNPTAFYLCASSPATSYPDTQYFGPGTRLTVL.

The chain is built from TRBV27 and TRBJ2-7, with 8 bases lining up with TRBD1. Germline-derived CDR1 and CDR2 are MNHEY and SMNVEV (reference sequence). This CDR3 has 12 amino acids. V was pared by 8 bases and J by 6 bases, with 6 bases of the junction left unmatched. CDR3 coding DNA: TGTGCCAGCGTCGACAGGGGTTTCGAGCAGTACTTC. Amino acids: CASVDRGFEQYF.

This chain connects TRBV27 to TRBJ2-7; D assignment may be TRBD1 or TRBD2 (5 bases each). Germline CDR1 and CDR2: MNHEY and SMNVEV (reference sequence). Trimming removed 0 bases at V and 4 bases at J, with 28 bases between. The CDR3 loop spans 20 amino acids. CDR3 amino acids: CASSLSYSRSNERGAYEQYF. CDR3 DNA: TGTGCCAGCAGTTTATCGTACAGTAGGTCTAATGAGAGAGGGGCATACGAGCAGTACTTC.

The V and J genes are TRBV19 and TRBJ2-7; D possibly corresponds to TRBD2 (6 bases). The CDR3 spans 14 residues. Germline CDR1 reads LNHDA; CDR2 reads SQIVND (reference sequence). The germline V and J ends were trimmed by 6 bases and 0 bases, with 12 bases remaining between them. The CDR3 is CASSFGSDSYEQYF. The CDR3 DNA reads as TGTGCCAGTAGCTTCGGGAGCGACTCCTACGAGCAGTACTTC. Full variable domain (outside the CDR3, taken from reference TRBV19 and TRBJ2-7): DGGITQSPKYLFRKEGQNVTLSCEQNLNHDAMYWYRQDPGQGLRLIYYSQIVNDFQKGDIAEGYSVSREKKESFPLTVTSAQKNPTAFYLCASSFGSDSYEQYFGPGTRLTVT.

The V call is TRBV5-1, the J call TRBJ2-3; 10 nucleotides match TRBD2. Germline lookup yields CDR1 SGHRS and CDR2 YFSETQ. The CDR3 has 15 amino acids. V shed 3 bases and J 3 bases; nucleotides not matched to a gene: 4. CDR3 amino acids: CASSSELAGTDTQYF. CDR3 sequence (DNA): TGCGCCAGCAGCTCGGAACTAGCGGGAACAGATACGCAGTATTTT.

As for this clone: Other DNA sequences from this sample encode an identical CDR3 as well. The chain recombines TRBV5-6 with TRBJ2-5; D perhaps matches TRBD2 (6 bases). Trimming stripped 3 bases from V and 0 bases from J, with 12 bases between. CDR3 size: 15 residues. Germline V lookup: CDR1 SGHDT, CDR2 YYEEEE. The DNA for the CDR3 is TGTGCCAGCAGCTCCGGTGCGGGGTACCAAGAGACCCAGTACTTC. Translating gives CASSSGAGYQETQYF.